The 10 T cell receptor beta chains in this list originate from one sample, sequenced in a study of blood T cell repertoires in COVID-19. Produced via immunoSEQ multiplex PCR; TCRdb's table is partial and in-frame only. The data show roughly 100,000 clones, approximately 81% seen once. Source material: peripheral blood. All receptors come from an elderly man with acute or convalescent COVID-19.

This rearrangement joins TRBV4-3 to TRBJ2-1; D may be TRBD1 (5 bases). This CDR3 has 15 amino acids. The V end was cut by 1 base, the J end by 3 bases, with 10 bases between. Germline V CDR1 and CDR2: LGHNA, YSLEER. The CDR3: CASSQVDRRYNEQFF. CDR3 in DNA: TGCGCCAGCAGCCAAGTTGACAGACGCTACAATGAGCAGTTCTTC.

The chain is built from TRBV29-1 and TRBJ2-1; TRBD2 aligns across 7 bases. Unmatched junction bases numbered 11, after V lost 6 bases and J lost 0 bases. This CDR3 spans 16 amino acids. Germline V gene sequence: CDR1 SQVTM, CDR2 ANQGSEA. The CDR3 region is CSVIGGSVSSYNEQFF. The CDR3 DNA reads as TGCAGCGTGATCGGGGGGAGTGTAAGCTCCTACAATGAGCAGTTCTTC.

In its sample, this clone was seen once. The chain has TRBV28 and TRBJ1-2; D remains unclear. V was cut by 10 bases and J by 4 bases, with 13 bases left in between. Germline-derived CDR1 and CDR2 are MDHEN and SYDVKM. There are 12 residues in the CDR3. The CDR3 sequence: CATRESSYGYTF. The CDR3 bases are TGTGCCACCCGAGAGTCCTCCTATGGCTACACCTTC.

The gene calls are TRBV29-1 and TRBJ2-7; 7 bases match TRBD1. Germline V gives CDR1 SQVTM, CDR2 ANQGSEA. V lost 6 bases to trimming and J lost 3 bases; unmatched junction nucleotides: 8. The CDR3 has 13 amino acids. The CDR3 DNA follows: TGCAGCGTCGCCTTGGACAGGAACTACGAGCAGTACTTC. It codes for CSVALDRNYEQYF.

This chain links TRBV2 with TRBJ1-4, with D possibly being TRBD1 (5 bases). Trimming shortened V by 8 bases and J by 10 bases, and 20 bases separated the two germline ends. The germline V gene has CDR1 SNHLY and CDR2 FYNNEI. The CDR3 is made up of 14 amino acids. The CDR3 DNA reads as TGTGCCAGCGGGAGGGACGACCCGATTGGAAAACTGTTTTTT. It translates to CASGRDDPIGKLFF.

CDR3 protein: CASSQGPGASGNTIYF. CDR3 sequence (DNA): TGCGCCAGCAGCCAAGGACCGGGTGCCTCTGGAAACACCATATATTTT. The chain has TRBV4-1 and TRBJ1-3; the D is unclear. The CDR3 length is 16 residues. V shed 1 base and J shed 0 bases, with 10 bases lying between them. Germline loops: CDR1 MGHRA, CDR2 YSYEKL.

This chain joins TRBV7-9 and TRBJ2-2; D gene ambiguous. V gave up 5 bases and J gave up 6 bases, with 13 bases separating them. This CDR3 is 14 amino acids long. Per germline, CDR1 SEHNR and CDR2 FQNEAQ (reference sequence). The CDR3 sequence is CASSDSPGAGELFF. In DNA form, the CDR3 reads TGTGCCAGCAGCGACTCGCCTGGAGCCGGGGAGCTGTTTTTT.

J is TRBJ1-1 and V is TRBV29-1; 9 nucleotides match TRBD1. The CDR3 is 15 amino acids. CDR1 is SQVTM and CDR2 is ANQGSEA in the germline V gene. V was pared by 6 bases and J by 1 base, with 9 bases of the junction left unmatched. CDR3 DNA sequence: TGCAGCGTCACGGGACAGGGAGGGAAGAACACTGAAGCTTTCTTT. As protein: CSVTGQGGKNTEAFF.

This clone came up a few times. This chain joins TRBV18 and TRBJ2-1; 13 bases map to TRBD2. This CDR3 region has 15 residues. J was trimmed by 7 bases and V by 0 bases; bases with no gene match: 0. CDR1 is KGHSH, CDR2 LQKENI, per germline. The DNA for the CDR3 is TGTGCCAGCTCACCACCGACTAGCGGGAGGAATGAGCAGTTCTTC. This translates into CASSPPTSGRNEQFF.

The chain is built from TRBV6-5 and TRBJ1-4, with D maybe TRBD1 (6 bases). Trimming took 6 bases from V and 1 from J, leaving 12 bases between them. The CDR3 sequence is 15 residues long. Germline V gene lookup returns CDR1 MNHEY and CDR2 SVGAGI. The CDR3 DNA follows: TGTGCCAGCAGCCTCTACAGGGAAACTAATGAAAAACTGTTTTTT. It specifies CASSLYRETNEKLFF.